This T cell receptor beta chain stems from a study of cytotoxic CD8 clonotypes in ibrutinib-treated CLL. Across the study: There were about 11 relapsed/refractory patients and around 15 treatment-naive patients, and around 18 were IGHV unmutated.

The V gene's germline CDR1 is MNHGY and CDR2 SAAAGT. The CDR3 sequence is 14 residues long. The V gene lost 6 bases and the J gene lost 5 bases, with 16 bases spanning the gap. Measured with immunoSEQ multiplex PCR; TCRdb has only the in-frame clones, and not every one. The sample lists about 270,000 clones; about 72% were seen once. The receptor comes from a human donor with chronic lymphocytic leukemia. The chain uses TRBV6-8 and TRBJ2-5, with D uncertain. The starting material was PBMCs, obtained at disease progression, from a patient treated with ibrutinib. This CDR3 reads CASRSQRTWETQYF. As DNA, the CDR3 is TGTGCCAGCAGGTCCCAGCGTACCTGGGAGACCCAGTACTTC.